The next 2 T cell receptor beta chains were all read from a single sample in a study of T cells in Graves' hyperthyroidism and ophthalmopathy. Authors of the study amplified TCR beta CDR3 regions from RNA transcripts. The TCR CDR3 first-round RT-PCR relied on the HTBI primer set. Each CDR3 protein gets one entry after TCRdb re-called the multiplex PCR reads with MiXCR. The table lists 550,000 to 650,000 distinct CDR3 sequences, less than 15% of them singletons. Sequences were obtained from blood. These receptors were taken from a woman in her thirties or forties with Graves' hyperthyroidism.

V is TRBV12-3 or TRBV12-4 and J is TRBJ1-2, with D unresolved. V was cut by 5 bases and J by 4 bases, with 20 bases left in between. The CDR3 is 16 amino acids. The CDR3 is CASSPRSRGSAYGYTF. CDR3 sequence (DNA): TGTGCCAGCAGTCCGCGATCGAGAGGGTCGGCCTATGGCTACACCTTC.

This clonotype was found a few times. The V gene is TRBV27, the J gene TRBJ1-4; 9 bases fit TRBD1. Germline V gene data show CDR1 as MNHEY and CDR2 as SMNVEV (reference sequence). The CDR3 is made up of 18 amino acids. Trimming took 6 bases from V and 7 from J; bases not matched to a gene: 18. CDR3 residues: CASRRSGTGFGEGEKLFF. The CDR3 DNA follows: TGTGCCAGCAGGCGAAGCGGGACAGGGTTTGGAGAGGGTGAAAAACTGTTTTTT.